The clone carrying this T cell receptor beta chain has more than one count but fewer than ten. The antigen remains undetermined. Trimming shortened V by 2 bases and J by 5 bases, and 10 bases separated the two germline ends. The CDR3 has 14 amino acids. The germline CDR1 and CDR2 sequences are MGHDK and SYGVNS. This entry belongs to a study of a mutant IDH1 vaccine in newly diagnosed glioma. Repertoires were generated with immunoSEQ multiplex PCR, while TCRdb's copy carries only in-frame clones and drops some. The table has about 36,000 clones, approximately 80% seen once. The time point: week 5, during vaccination. The content of each vaccine dose was 300 ug of mutant IDH1 20-mer peptide, and topical imiquimod accompanied it. Newly diagnosed WHO grade 3 or 4 IDH1-mutant, ATRX-lost astrocytomas were identified in the donors. Study outcomes and limitations: Among patients, 93.3% showed immune responses induced by the vaccine.

The clonotype originates from a man aged 45-65 years with glioma. The chain links TRBV25-1 to TRBJ1-5; tentatively, D is TRBD1 (6 bases). The sequencing used PBMCs, collected from a glioma patient whose treatment included an IDH1 peptide vaccine. The CDR3 DNA is TGTGCCAGCAGTGAACCAGGGGCCGATCAGCCCCAGCATTTT. As protein: CASSEPGADQPQHF.